Listed below are T cell receptor beta chains from one sample, sequenced in a study of blood T cell repertoires in COVID-19. Profiled with immunoSEQ multiplex PCR; TCRdb holds only in-frame clones, not every one. The data hold some 330,000 clones, with about 90% observed a single time. The sequenced sample was PBMCs or T cells enriched from blood (not recorded which). These receptors all come from a man aged 35-49 years in a cohort exposed to, infected with or recovered from COVID-19 (not recorded which). The CDR3 runs from the conserved cysteine through the conserved F or W.

v_call: TRBV27; cdr3_aa: CASKRTSSIEQYF
v_call: TRBV24-1; cdr3_aa: CATQGDGNQPQHF
v_call: TRBV3-1/TRBV3-2; cdr3_aa: CASSLVPTGGYTF
v_call: TRBV6-1; cdr3_aa: CASSDGGLGTDTQYF
v_call: TRBV6-4; cdr3_aa: CATTKEEGARNEQFF
v_call: TRBV5-6; cdr3_aa: CASSLWGTSGRAYEQYF
v_call: TRBV28; cdr3_aa: CASSLSQAGGNEQFF
v_call: TRBV6-5; cdr3_aa: CASNLEVSQQFF
v_call: TRBV7-2; cdr3_aa: CASSPRTSGSYEQYF
v_call: TRBV4-1; cdr3_aa: CASSQDSSSGNTIYF
v_call: TRBV9; cdr3_aa: CASSVGGGGGNTIYF
v_call: TRBV9; cdr3_aa: CASRPDRGTEAFF
v_call: TRBV28; cdr3_aa: CASSLGSQGAKTQYF
v_call: TRBV5-1; cdr3_aa: CASSDSTSGRWNEQFF